This T cell receptor beta chain was retrieved from a study of CD8+ T cells in alopecia areata. Findings and limits, study-wide: Affected lesional scalp, above all in alopecia totalis/universalis, was more clonal than normal scalp. Baseline CD8+ expansion's link to response remains uncertain, as there was one nonresponder.

Notes on this clone: Its antigen is unidentified.

Treatment here: oral pan-JAK inhibitor, 5-10 mg twice daily. Peripheral blood samples and lesional scalp punch biopsies were obtained from alopecia areata patients. Extracted RNA was reverse transcribed, and the resulting cDNA served as sequencing template. The table came from immunoSEQ multiplex PCR; TCRdb's copy has only in-frame clones and leaves some out. Of about 4,400 clones in the sample, around 63% were seen once. Germline-derived CDR1 and CDR2 are SGHNT and YENEEA. This CDR3 is 17 amino acids long. V lost 5 bases and J 2 bases, leaving 21 bases between the germline ends. This specimen was skin, taken at week 4, from a patient treated with tofacitinib. This clonotype was sampled from a human donor with alopecia areata. V usage is TRBV11-3 and J usage is TRBJ2-5, with D possibly TRBD1 on 6 matching bases. For the CDR3, the DNA is TGTGCCAGCAGCCCCAGAGGGCGCAGGGGCGGTCAAGAGACCCAGTACTTC. As protein: CASSPRGRRGGQETQYF.